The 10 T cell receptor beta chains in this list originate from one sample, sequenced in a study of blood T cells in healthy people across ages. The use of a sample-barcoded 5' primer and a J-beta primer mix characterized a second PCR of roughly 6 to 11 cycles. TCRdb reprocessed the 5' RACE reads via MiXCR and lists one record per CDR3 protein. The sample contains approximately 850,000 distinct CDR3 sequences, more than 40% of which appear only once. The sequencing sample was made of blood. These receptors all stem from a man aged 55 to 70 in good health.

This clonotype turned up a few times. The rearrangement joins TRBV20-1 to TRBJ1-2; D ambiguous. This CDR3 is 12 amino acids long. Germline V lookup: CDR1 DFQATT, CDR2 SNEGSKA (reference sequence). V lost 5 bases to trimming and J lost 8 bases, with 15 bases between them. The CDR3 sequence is CSAADTLKGYTF. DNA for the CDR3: TGCAGTGCTGCTGACACGCTCAAAGGCTACACCTTC.

The CDR3 DNA follows: TGTGCCAGCAGCCAAGGGGGGGCGAGGGGCAATGAGCAGTTCTTC. Its translation is CASSQGGARGNEQFF. This chain uses TRBV3-1 with TRBJ2-1; D tentatively fits TRBD1 or TRBD2 (6 bases each). The CDR3 consists of 15 residues. Germline assignment: CDR1 LGHDT and CDR2 YNNKEL (reference sequence). Trimming pared 1 base from V and 6 bases from J, leaving 13 bases between.

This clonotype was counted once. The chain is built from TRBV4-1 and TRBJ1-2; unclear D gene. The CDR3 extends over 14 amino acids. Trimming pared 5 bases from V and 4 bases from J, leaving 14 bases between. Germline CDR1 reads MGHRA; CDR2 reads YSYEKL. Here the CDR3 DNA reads TGCGCCAGCAGCTTACAGTTGGACCTCTATGGCTACACCTTC. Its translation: CASSLQLDLYGYTF.

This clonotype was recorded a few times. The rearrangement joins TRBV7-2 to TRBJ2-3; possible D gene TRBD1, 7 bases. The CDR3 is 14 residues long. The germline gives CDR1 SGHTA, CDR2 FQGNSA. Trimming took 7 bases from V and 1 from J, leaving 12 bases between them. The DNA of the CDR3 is TGTGCCAGCACCACAGGGGAGGGCACAGATACGCAGTATTTT. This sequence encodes CASTTGEGTDTQYF.

The CDR3 is CAWSVRSRDYGYTF. CDR3 nucleotide sequence: TGTGCCTGGAGTGTACGATCGAGAGACTATGGCTACACCTTC. The chain combines TRBV30 with TRBJ1-2; no definite D call. V gave up 0 bases and J gave up 3 bases, with 11 bases separating them. Germline assignment: CDR1 GTSNPN and CDR2 SVGIG (reference sequence). The CDR3 contains 14 residues.

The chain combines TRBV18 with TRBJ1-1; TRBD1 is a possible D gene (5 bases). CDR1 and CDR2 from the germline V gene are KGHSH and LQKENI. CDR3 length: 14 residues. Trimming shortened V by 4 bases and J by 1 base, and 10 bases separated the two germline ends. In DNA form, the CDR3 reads TGTGCCAGCTCACGTTTGGGGGAGAACACTGAAGCTTTCTTT. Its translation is CASSRLGENTEAFF. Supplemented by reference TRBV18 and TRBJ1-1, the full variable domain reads NAGVMQNPRHLVRRRGQEARLRCSPMKGHSHVYWYRQLPEEGLKFMVYLQKENIIDESGMPKERFSAEFPKEGPSILRIQQVVRGDSAAYFCASSRLGENTEAFFGQGTRLTVV.

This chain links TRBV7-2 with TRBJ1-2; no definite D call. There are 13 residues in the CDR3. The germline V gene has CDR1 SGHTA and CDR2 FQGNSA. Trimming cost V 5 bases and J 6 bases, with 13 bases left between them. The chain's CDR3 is CASSPAFSNGYTF. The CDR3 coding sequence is TGTGCCAGCAGCCCAGCGTTTAGCAATGGCTACACCTTC.

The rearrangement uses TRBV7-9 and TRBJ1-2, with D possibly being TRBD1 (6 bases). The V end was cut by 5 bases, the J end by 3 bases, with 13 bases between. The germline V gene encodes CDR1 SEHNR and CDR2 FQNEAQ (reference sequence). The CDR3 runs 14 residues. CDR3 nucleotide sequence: TGTGCCAGCAGCCAGGACAGCGCCTACTATGGCTACACCTTC. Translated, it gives CASSQDSAYYGYTF.

CDR3 sequence reads: CASSWEKASGGTTIEETQYF. Written as DNA, the CDR3 is TGTGCCAGCAGCTGGGAAAAGGCTAGCGGGGGGACCACGATCGAAGAGACCCAGTACTTC. The gene calls are TRBV7-9 and TRBJ2-5; TRBD2 matches at 11 bases. The CDR3 has 20 residues. After removal of 4 bases from V and 3 bases from J, the junction contained 19 bases not matched to a gene. Germline CDR1 reads SEHNR; CDR2 reads FQNEAQ (reference sequence).

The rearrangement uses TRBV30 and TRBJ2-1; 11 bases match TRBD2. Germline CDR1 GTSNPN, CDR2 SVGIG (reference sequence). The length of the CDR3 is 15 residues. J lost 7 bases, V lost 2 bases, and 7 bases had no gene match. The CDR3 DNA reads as TGTGCCTGGAGTAGTGGTAGCGGGGGGGAAAATGAGCAGTTCTTC. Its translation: CAWSSGSGGENEQFF.